This TCR beta chain comes out of a study of blood T cell repertoires in COVID-19. About the research overall: Donors in the United States, Italy and Spain gave samples during acute or convalescent COVID-19.

The data were produced by immunoSEQ multiplex PCR, yet TCRdb's version contains in-frame clones alone and is incomplete. The sample includes some 250,000 clones, about 84% of them seen just once. This CDR3 comprises 15 residues. V lost 5 bases, J lost 7 bases, and 8 bases stayed unmatched. The germline CDR1 and CDR2 sequences are MDHEN and SYDVKM. The chain combines TRBV28 with TRBJ1-6, with TRBD1 matching over 7 bases. This clonotype was obtained from a man older than 75 with acute or convalescent COVID-19. What was sequenced was peripheral blood. CDR3 in DNA: TGTGCCAGCAGTCCGGCCGGGACAGCCAATTCACCCCTCCACTTT. As protein: CASSPAGTANSPLHF.